The T cell receptor (beta chain) described here comes from a study of cytomegalovirus exposure and HLA in healthy donors. Germline CDR1 and CDR2: SGHTS and YDEGEE. This CDR3 region has 15 residues. V was pared by 0 bases and J by 2 bases, with 9 bases between. PCR involved 60 Vbeta and 13 Jbeta primers. Sequencing was performed with immunoSEQ multiplex PCR; in TCRdb, only in-frame clones are kept and a portion is missing. The data show roughly 140,000 clones, around 80% seen once. Unrecorded immune exposures were likely, despite nominal health at sampling. In regard to this clone: Its target is unknown.

Study-level findings and limits: Among donors in an Asian-associated ancestry cluster, a later analysis reportedly found fewer N-insertions than the approximately 670-donor mean. Reports showed the classifier diagnosing cytomegalovirus status with high specificity and sensitivity.

The sequence was collected from a woman in her 40s in good health and CMV-seropositive. Sequenced sample: PBMCs. The chain has TRBV5-8 and TRBJ1-3; no reliable D call. The CDR3 is CASSLGATTGNTIYF. Written as DNA, the CDR3 is TGTGCCAGCAGCTTGGGAGCGACCACTGGAAACACCATATATTTT.